Listed below are T cell receptor beta chains from one sample, sequenced in a study of T cell repertoires in breast cancer. TCRdb independently ran MiXCR on the emulsion pairing reads; one entry per CDR3 protein. This sample has about 40,000 distinct CDR3 sequences, with 35% to 50% found just once. Sequencing used CD8+ T cells. The receptors come from a pool of human donors with breast cancer or a healthy control (not recorded which). Each CDR3 is given with its conserved first and last residue. D genes are given only for firm matches. Only some rows state a clone size, as once, few, many or a class for expanded clones.

v_call,d_call,j_call,clone_size,cdr3_nt,cdr3_aa
TRBV6-2/TRBV6-3,-,TRBJ2-2,-,TGTGCCAGCAGCCGCACTAGCCCCGGGGAGCTGTTTTTT,CASSRTSPGELFF
TRBV13,TRBD1,TRBJ2-7,-,TGTGCCAGCAGTGCCGGGACAGGGGTCCCCTACGAGCAGTACTTC,CASSAGTGVPYEQYF
TRBV18,-,TRBJ2-1,-,TGTGCCAGCTCACCAGTTTCAGGGGGGACCCTGGATGAGCAGTTCTTC,CASSPVSGGTLDEQFF
TRBV28,-,TRBJ2-1,few,TGTGCCAGCAGTTTAAGGGGGGGCGGCTCCTACAATGAGCAGTTCTTC,CASSLRGGGSYNEQFF
TRBV20-1,-,TRBJ2-7,-,TGCAGTGCTAGACCCCCAGCCGCCCCGGTTGACGAGCAGTACTTC,CSARPPAAPVDEQYF
TRBV27,TRBD1,TRBJ1-1,-,TGTGCCTGCCACAACAGGGGGCCGTACACTGAAGCTTTCTTT,CACHNRGPYTEAFF
TRBV12-3/TRBV12-4,-,TRBJ2-5,few,TGTGCCAGCGGGCCGGGACAAGAAGAGACCCAGTACTTC,CASGPGQEETQYF
TRBV18,TRBD1,TRBJ2-7,-,TGTGCCAGCTCAACAGCTACCGACAGGGTGAAACCCTACGAGCAGCACTTC,CASSTATDRVKPYEQHF
TRBV5-1,-,TRBJ2-7,-,TGCGCCAGCAGGCTAAGTGAGTACGAGCAGTACTTC,CASRLSEYEQYF
TRBV11-2,TRBD2,TRBJ2-5,few,TGTGCCAGCAGCCACCGGAGCGGGGGGCAAGAGACCCAGTACTTC,CASSHRSGGQETQYF
TRBV7-7,-,TRBJ2-3,medium-sized,TGTGCCAGCAGCCCGACAGGCGGGACAGATACGCAGTATTTT,CASSPTGGTDTQYF
TRBV20-1,TRBD2,TRBJ2-5,few,TGCAGTGCTAGAGATGGACTAGCGGCGAAAGAGACCCAGTACTTC,CSARDGLAAKETQYF
TRBV6-5,-,TRBJ1-1,many,TGTGCCAGCAGTTACAGGAACACTGAAGCTTTCTTT,CASSYRNTEAFF
TRBV4-2,TRBD2,TRBJ2-1,-,TGTGCCAGCAGCCAAGAGTGGGCGGGGGGTCGATACAATGAGCAGTTCTTC,CASSQEWAGGRYNEQFF
TRBV14,-,TRBJ2-5,-,TGTGCCAGCAGCCAACTCGGGAGCGGAAACCAAGAGACCCAGTACTTC,CASSQLGSGNQETQYF
TRBV25-1,TRBD2,TRBJ2-7,-,TGTGCCAGCAGCGATTTCGGGCTAGCGGGGAATCCTTCCTACGAGCAGTACTTC,CASSDFGLAGNPSYEQYF
TRBV6-2/TRBV6-3,TRBD2,TRBJ2-2,-,TGTGCCAGCAGTTACGTCAGCGGGGGGCCGAACACCGGGGAGCTGTTTTTT,CASSYVSGGPNTGELFF
TRBV25-1,-,TRBJ1-2,-,TGTGCCAGCAGTGAGGGGGATCTGCTGGGGGGCTACACCTTC,CASSEGDLLGGYTF
TRBV2,TRBD1,TRBJ1-6,once,TGTGCCAGCAAGGGGACAGGGCTGGCACCCCTCCACTTT,CASKGTGLAPLHF
TRBV12-3/TRBV12-4,TRBD2,TRBJ2-3,-,TGTGCCAGCAGGGGACTAGCGGGGGGACGTCGCACAGATACGCAGTATTTT,CASRGLAGGRRTDTQYF
TRBV7-2,-,TRBJ2-1,many,TGTGCCAGCAGCCCAACTAGCTGGGAGCAGTTCTTC,CASSPTSWEQFF
TRBV7-8,-,TRBJ1-1,-,TGTGCCAGCAGCTTATCCGTGTATGACACTGAAGCTTTCTTT,CASSLSVYDTEAFF
TRBV7-6,TRBD2,TRBJ2-1,few,TGTGCCAGCAGCTTACAGCGGGGGGGCCATAGTGAGCAGTTCTTC,CASSLQRGGHSEQFF
TRBV5-1,TRBD2,TRBJ2-3,-,TGCGCCAGCAGCTTCGGACTAGAAACAGATACGCAGTATTTT,CASSFGLETDTQYF
TRBV27,-,TRBJ1-4,-,TGTGCCAGCAGCACAACTCAGGGAGGGGAAAAACTGTTTTTT,CASSTTQGGEKLFF
TRBV7-9,TRBD1,TRBJ2-7,-,TGTGCCAGCAGCATTTATAGGGCCGGGACAGGCCTCCACGAGCAGTACTTC,CASSIYRAGTGLHEQYF
TRBV12-3/TRBV12-4,-,TRBJ2-1,-,TGTGCCTACGGGACTGGTGGGTTCTTT,CAYGTGGFF
TRBV6-2/TRBV6-3,TRBD1,TRBJ1-2,-,TGTGCCAGCAGACTGGGACAGGAGGGTTTTAGCTATGGCTACACCTTC,CASRLGQEGFSYGYTF
TRBV7-3,TRBD1,TRBJ2-5,-,TGTGCCAGCAGCTTAGGGACAGGGAGGCAAGAGACCCAGTACTTC,CASSLGTGRQETQYF
TRBV6-2/TRBV6-3,-,TRBJ2-3,few,TGTGCCAGCAGTTATTGGGGAGACACAGATACGCAGTATTTT,CASSYWGDTDTQYF
TRBV6-1,TRBD1,TRBJ2-7,few,TGTGCCAGCAGCCGGGGACAGGGCGTCAACGAGCAGTACTTC,CASSRGQGVNEQYF
TRBV7-2,TRBD1,TRBJ1-2,-,TGTGCCAGCAGCTCCCGACAGGGGCTGACCTATGGCTACACCTTC,CASSSRQGLTYGYTF
TRBV28,-,TRBJ2-7,few,TGTGCCAGCAGTTTAGGGGTACGGGAGCAGTACTTC,CASSLGVREQYF
TRBV2,-,TRBJ1-2,-,TGTGCCAGCACACGGGGGGATGGCTACACCTTC,CASTRGDGYTF
TRBV11-2,TRBD1,TRBJ1-2,once,TGTGCCAGCAGCTCGCGGAACAGGGGGCTCTGGGGCTACACCTTC,CASSSRNRGLWGYTF
TRBV6-2/TRBV6-3,-,TRBJ2-2,-,TGTGCCAGCAGAGAAGGAGGGGCCAACACCGGGGAGCTGTTTTTT,CASREGGANTGELFF
TRBV2,-,TRBJ1-1,-,TGTGCCAGCAGCCTGGACACAAACACTGAAGCTTTCTTT,CASSLDTNTEAFF
TRBV11-2,-,TRBJ1-1,-,TGTGCCAGCAGCCCAGGGGAAAGGAGCACTGAAGCTTTCTTT,CASSPGERSTEAFF
TRBV29-1,-,TRBJ2-1,-,TGCAGCGTTGATTCGGGGTACAATGAGCAGTTCTTC,CSVDSGYNEQFF
TRBV6-6,-,TRBJ2-3,few,TGTGCCAGCAGTTACTCGAGCACAGATACGCAGTATTTT,CASSYSSTDTQYF
TRBV19,TRBD2,TRBJ2-5,once,TGTGCCAGTACCCCGGGGGGATCCTACCAAGAGACCCAGTACTTC,CASTPGGSYQETQYF
TRBV6-2/TRBV6-3,TRBD1,TRBJ2-2,-,TGTGCCAGCAGTTCCATATCCGACCCGGGACAGGGGGCGGGGGAGCTGTTTTTT,CASSSISDPGQGAGELFF
TRBV6-1,TRBD2,TRBJ2-7,-,TGTGCCACCTCCGGACTGGGACTAGAGTACGAGCAGTACTTC,CATSGLGLEYEQYF
TRBV3-1,TRBD2,TRBJ2-5,-,TGTGCCAGCAGCCAAGGTCTGGGAGGGGAGACCCAGTACTTC,CASSQGLGGETQYF
TRBV20-1,-,TRBJ1-1,few,TGCAGTGCTAGTTCCATGGGGAACACTGAAGCTTTCTTT,CSASSMGNTEAFF
TRBV6-4,-,TRBJ2-7,-,TGTGCCAGCAGTGACTCGAGTAGCGCCTGCCCCTACAAGCAGTACTTC,CASSDSSSACPYKQYF
TRBV25-1,-,TRBJ2-1,few,TGTGCCAGCAGTGGGGCTAGCGATTACAATGAGCAGTTCTTC,CASSGASDYNEQFF
TRBV6-2/TRBV6-3,-,TRBJ2-7,-,TGTGCCAGCAGCCCAGACGGGTACGAGCAGTACTTC,CASSPDGYEQYF
TRBV20-1,TRBD1,TRBJ1-2,-,TGCAGTGCCCCGGGCATGGGACAGATGGATGGCTACACCTTC,CSAPGMGQMDGYTF
TRBV7-9,-,TRBJ2-7,few,TGTGCCAGCAGCTTAACCCCGTACTACGAGCAGTACTTC,CASSLTPYYEQYF
TRBV7-2,TRBD2,TRBJ2-3,-,TGTGCCAGCAGCCCCGGACTAGCGGGTCGGACAGATACGCAGTATTTT,CASSPGLAGRTDTQYF
TRBV6-2/TRBV6-3,-,TRBJ1-1,many,TGTGCCAGCAGTTACGTCAGGGCGGCTGAAGCTTTCTTT,CASSYVRAAEAFF
TRBV29-1,-,TRBJ2-1,-,TGCAGCGTTGTAGGTCTGGATGTGGGCAATGAGCAGTTCTTC,CSVVGLDVGNEQFF
TRBV18,-,TRBJ2-1,-,TGTGCCAGCTCACCCCAGGGGGGTGAGCAGTTCTTC,CASSPQGGEQFF
TRBV3-1,-,TRBJ2-1,few,TGTGCCAGCAGCCAATCTTGGGTTCGGGACAATGAGCAGTTCTTC,CASSQSWVRDNEQFF
TRBV7-2,-,TRBJ1-2,few,TGTGCCAGCAGCCACTCGACAGTACTTTATGGCTACACCTTC,CASSHSTVLYGYTF
TRBV27,-,TRBJ2-7,-,TGTGCCAGCAGTTTCGTGGGACTCACCCGGAGCGAGCAGTACTTC,CASSFVGLTRSEQYF